Presented here are 13 T cell receptor beta chains from one specimen sequenced in a study of early T cells in non-severe SARS-CoV-2 infection. TCRdb passed the 5' RACE reads through MiXCR, listing each CDR3 protein once. The data contain roughly 56,000 distinct CDR3 sequences, 8% to 10% of them singletons. The sequencing sample was made of whole blood. The origin of the receptors is an adult who was a healthcare worker with PCR-confirmed SARS-CoV-2 infection or an uninfected control (not recorded which).

This clonotype was found a few times. CDR3 protein: CASRHRGYTNEKLFF. The DNA for the CDR3 is TGTGCCAGCAGACATCGAGGATATACTAATGAAAAACTGTTTTTT. The chain joins TRBV12-3 or TRBV12-4 to TRBJ1-4; D not certain. The CDR3 length is 15 residues. Trimming shortened V by 6 bases and J by 2 bases, and 13 bases separated the two germline ends.

Many counts were recorded for this clonotype. The rearrangement links TRBV6-7 to TRBJ2-7; unclear D gene. TRBV6-7 belongs to the ORF category, with a function that is uncertain. The CDR3 spans 12 residues. V lost 8 bases and J lost 1, with 9 bases in between. The CDR3 loop reads CASPPGSYEQYV. Here the CDR3 DNA reads TGTGCCAGCCCGCCGGGTTCCTACGAGCAGTACGTC.

This clonotype showed up just a few times. The chain recombines TRBV20-1 with TRBJ2-3; D gene unclear. V gave up 0 bases and J gave up 0 bases, with 16 bases separating them. The CDR3 is 17 amino acids. CDR1 DFQATT and CDR2 SNEGSKA come from the germline V gene (reference sequence). This chain's CDR3 is CSARDLPGQMSTDTQYF. CDR3 bases: TGCAGTGCTAGAGACCTACCCGGGCAGATGAGCACAGATACGCAGTATTTT.

This clonotype was seen many times. CDR3 residues: CASSSRVIETQYF. Written as DNA, the CDR3 is TGTGCCAGCAGCTCCAGGGTAATCGAGACCCAGTACTTC. This chain uses TRBV6-5 with TRBJ2-5; TRBD1 is a possible D gene (5 bases). This CDR3 has 13 residues. V lost 6 bases to trimming and J lost 5 bases, with 13 bases between them. The germline gives CDR1 MNHEY, CDR2 SVGAGI.

This clonotype was picked up a small number of times. The chain uses TRBV6-2 or TRBV6-3 and TRBJ1-5, with 10 bases matching TRBD1. The V gene end was trimmed by 2 bases and the J gene end by 4 bases; junction bases not matched to a gene: 2. Germline assignment: CDR1 MNHEY and CDR2 SVGEGT. This CDR3 is built from 15 residues. The CDR3 region is CASSYTGQGNQPQHF. DNA for the CDR3: TGTGCCAGCAGTTACACGGGACAGGGGAATCAGCCCCAGCATTTT.

This chain uses TRBV5-1 with TRBJ2-5; TRBD2 matches at 10 bases. The length of the CDR3 is 14 residues. J was trimmed by 2 bases and V by 5 bases; bases with no gene match: 3. CDR1 is SGHRS and CDR2 is YFSETQ in the germline V gene. CDR3 in amino acids: CASSLAGDQETQYF. CDR3 coding DNA: TGCGCCAGCAGTCTAGCGGGGGATCAAGAGACCCAGTACTTC.

The chain uses TRBV5-1 and TRBJ2-2, with 7 bases matching TRBD2. The V gene's germline CDR1 is SGHRS and CDR2 YFSETQ. The CDR3 extends over 14 amino acids. With 4 bases clipped from V and 5 bases from J, the junction kept 5 bases outside the gene matches. The CDR3 DNA is TGCGCCAGCAGCAAAACTAGCGAGACCGGGGAGCTGTTTTTT. Translated: CASSKTSETGELFF.

Note on this clonotype: At one boundary the junction diverges from the germline segment, which might be a read error. J is TRBJ2-3 and V is TRBV12-3 or TRBV12-4, with 9 bases matching TRBD1. The CDR3 consists of 15 residues. CDR3 bases: TGTGCTAGCAGGGCCGGGACAGGGTACACAGATACGCAGTATTTT. Protein: CASRAGTGYTDTQYF.

This clonotype was seen ten or more times. V and J are TRBV12-3 or TRBV12-4 and TRBJ1-6; 7 bases fit TRBD1. This CDR3 region has 11 residues. V lost 5 bases, J lost 14 bases, and 3 bases stayed unmatched. CDR3 residues: CASSGQESLHF. The DNA for the CDR3 is TGTGCCAGCAGTGGACAGGAGTCCCTCCACTTT.

Ten or more counts support this clonotype. The chain has TRBV7-7 and TRBJ2-3, with D maybe TRBD1 (5 bases). This CDR3 is 14 amino acids long. Germline lookup yields CDR1 SSHAT and CDR2 FNYEAQ (reference sequence). The V end lost 2 bases, the J end lost 0 bases, and 6 bases lay between the germline ends. The CDR3 DNA sequence: TGTGCCAGCAGCTTACAGGGTAGCACAGATACGCAGTATTTT. Translating it yields CASSLQGSTDTQYF.

This clonotype has at least ten counts. This chain connects TRBV7-9 to TRBJ2-1; tentative D call: TRBD2 (6 bases). The CDR3 loop spans 11 amino acids. Germline-derived CDR1 and CDR2 are SEHNR and FQNEAQ (reference sequence). V was shortened by 5 bases and J by 15 bases, with 14 bases between the two germline ends. The CDR3: CASSPAGLRFF. The CDR3 region has the DNA TGTGCCAGCAGCCCCGCGGGACTCCGGTTCTTC.

This clonotype came up a few times. The chain couples TRBV15 to TRBJ2-2; D is perhaps TRBD1 (5 bases). The CDR3 runs to 15 residues. Trimming removed 3 bases at V and 1 base at J, with 9 bases between. Germline V gives CDR1 LNHNV, CDR2 YYDKDF (reference sequence). CDR3 sequence: CATSSPGQNTGELFF. In DNA, the CDR3 is TGTGCCACCAGCAGCCCCGGACAGAACACCGGGGAGCTGTTTTTT.

In its sample, this clonotype was seen a few times. This chain links TRBV6-6 with TRBJ1-1, with no clear D. Germline V lookup: CDR1 MNHNY, CDR2 SVGAGI (reference sequence). V was cut by 2 bases and J by 5 bases, with 9 bases left in between. This CDR3 region has 13 residues. CDR3 in DNA: TGTGCCAGCAGTTACATCGGGGTAACTGAAGCTTTCTTT. Translation gives CASSYIGVTEAFF.